The sequence of this T cell receptor beta chain was determined in a study of blood T cell repertoires in COVID-19 (dated by TCRdb to about 2020). Concerning the study at large: Samples covering the acute and convalescent phases of COVID-19 were provided by collaborators in the United States, Italy and Spain. Where HLA class I and class II types were available, the types were taken from metadata supplied by the sample provider, not from assay-based typing. The repertoires were made available in a free public database intended to serve as a resource for research on the immune response to SARS-CoV-2. Sample metadata almost always included a de-identified subject ID, COVID-19 status, age in years and sex. The dataset comprised deeply sampled blood TCRbeta repertoires from subjects exposed to, actively infected with, or recovered from COVID-19. The prospective study material was composed of cDNA or gDNA derived from T cells, B-cell-depleted T cells, or PBMCs. Samples were obtained from the ongoing ImmuneRACE study (first 160 participants) and from 1,200 or so subjects provided by 6 global collaborators.

Notes on this clone: Its antigen is unknown. Base qualities are not provided; no much larger clone lies one nucleotide away.

The germline V gene (reference sequence) provides CDR1 SGHAT and CDR2 FQDESV. From the cysteine through the phenylalanine, the CDR3 covers 14 amino acids. Only the CDR3 part of the read is kept: 42 bases, read in frame from the first base. Ends trimmed: V by 5 bases, J by 1 base; bases unmatched to a gene: 2. General findings and caveats noted by the study authors: How much clinical and demographic metadata was included differed by source and by participant, and the metadata was provided uncurated.

TCRbeta CDR3 regions were amplified from genomic DNA using the immunoSEQ Assay, a bias-controlled multiplex PCR. The original methods were these. The number of nucleated cells in each sample was estimated by amplification of reference gene primers within the assay. To quantify the absolute abundance of each unique TCRbeta CDR3 rearrangement, sequence reads were collapsed and filtered. For each sample, productive Simpson clonality was calculated as the square root of Simpson's diversity index across productive rearrangements. In its TCRdb copy, this immuneACCESS table keeps in-frame sequences only and misses some clones. Where compared with another copy, unresolved V genes explain less than half of these, and the others have no known cause. The DNA gave D and trimming, while V, J and clone size come from that table. The sample profile shows roughly 120,000 clones; 90% of them were found once. Clones ranked in the top ten supply about 4% of the sample.

At one collaborating source in Seattle, patients were enrolled during active infection and were followed longitudinally through the course of disease. Collaborating institutions collected whole blood in K2EDTA tubes following their own protocols. For TCRbeta analysis, collaborators shipped samples as frozen whole blood, isolated PBMCs, or DNA extracted from either of those sample types. Sequencing was done on a sample of peripheral blood. The sequence was obtained from a woman aged 55-75 years with COVID-19, enrolled during active disease. The receptor chain draws on TRBV11-1 and TRBJ2-3, with 8 central nucleotides matching TRBD2. The DNA reads as follows: TGTGCCAGCAGCCGGGGGGGACGCACAGATACGCAGTATTTT. This gives the protein CASSRGGRTDTQYF. Where the CDR3 stops, the reference TRBV11-1 and TRBJ2-3 genes take over; the full variable domain is EAEVAQSPRYKITEKSQAVAFWCDPISGHATLYWYRQILGQGPELLVQFQDESVVDDSQLPKDRFSAERLKGVDSTLKIQPAELGDSAMYLCASSRGGRTDTQYFGPGTRLTVL.